This T cell receptor (beta chain) comes out of a study of molecular identifiers for immune sequencing clone quantification. Across the study: Within a replicate experiment, RNA obtained from either around 20,000 or 99,000 naive CD8 cells was divided into five aliquots, and four of those aliquots were then sequenced.

TCRdb itself ran the PCR reads through MiXCR, one entry per CDR3 protein. The data contain some 41,000 distinct CDR3 sequences, 24% of them singletons. The CDR3 sequence is 15 residues long. Trimming removed 5 bases from V and 5 bases from J; junction bases left unmatched: 8. Per germline, CDR1 SGHVS and CDR2 FNYEAQ. Comment on this clonotype: Its antigen remains unknown.

It was from approximately 22,000 to 940,000 sorted cells, with 10%, 30% or 50% RNA, that naive CD8 libraries came. Study-wide points: One million naive cells reportedly did not prevent detection of spiked Jurkat TCR RNA from one cell.

The receptor's source is a human donor in good health. Some libraries in this study had Jurkat cell RNA spiked in. What was sequenced was naive CD8+ T cells from blood, with Jurkat cell RNA spiked in. The sample's subset: FACS-sorted CD8+CD4-CCR7+CD45RA+ naive T cells. J is TRBJ2-7 and V is TRBV7-6; TRBD2 matches 11 bases. The CDR3 here is CASSDGLAGLDEQYF. For the CDR3, the DNA is TGTGCCAGCAGCGACGGACTAGCGGGTCTGGACGAGCAGTACTTC.